This T cell receptor (beta chain) came from a study of PD-1 blockade in classical Hodgkin lymphoma. Autologous stem cell transplantation was followed by relapse in every patient, and brentuximab vedotin exposure varied. The CDR3 sequence is 15 residues long. Germline values: CDR1 WNHNN, CDR2 SYGVQD (reference sequence). Trimming pared 0 bases from V and 4 bases from J, leaving 10 bases between. Sequencing used immunoSEQ multiplex PCR; TCRdb keeps in-frame clones, though not all of them. The sample contains some 100,000 clones, around nine tenths of which appear only once. Material: peripheral blood mononuclear cells (PBMCs), obtained before the second cycle of nivolumab. The chain is built from TRBV10-1 and TRBJ2-1; weak D call: TRBD2 (5 bases). The clonotype originates from a human donor with classical Hodgkin lymphoma. The CDR3: CASSESGGSYNEQFF. DNA for the CDR3: TGCGCCAGCAGTGAGTCAGGAGGCTCGTACAATGAGCAGTTCTTC.